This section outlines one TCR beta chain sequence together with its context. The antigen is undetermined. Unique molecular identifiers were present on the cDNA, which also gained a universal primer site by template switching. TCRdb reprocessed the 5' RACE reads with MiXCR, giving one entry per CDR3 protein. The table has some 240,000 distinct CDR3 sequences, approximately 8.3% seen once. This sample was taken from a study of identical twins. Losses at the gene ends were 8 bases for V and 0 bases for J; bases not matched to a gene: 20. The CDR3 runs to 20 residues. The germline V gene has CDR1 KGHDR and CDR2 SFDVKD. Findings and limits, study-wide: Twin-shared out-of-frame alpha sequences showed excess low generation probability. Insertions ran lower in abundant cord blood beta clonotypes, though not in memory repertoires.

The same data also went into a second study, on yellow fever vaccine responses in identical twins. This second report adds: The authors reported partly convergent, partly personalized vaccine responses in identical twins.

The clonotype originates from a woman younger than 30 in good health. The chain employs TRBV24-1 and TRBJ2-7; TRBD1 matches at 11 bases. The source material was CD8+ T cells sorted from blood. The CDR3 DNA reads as TGTGCCACCATTTATTTGGTCGGGACAGGGGGGCTCCAGAGCTCCTACGAGCAGTACTTC. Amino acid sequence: CATIYLVGTGGLQSSYEQYF.